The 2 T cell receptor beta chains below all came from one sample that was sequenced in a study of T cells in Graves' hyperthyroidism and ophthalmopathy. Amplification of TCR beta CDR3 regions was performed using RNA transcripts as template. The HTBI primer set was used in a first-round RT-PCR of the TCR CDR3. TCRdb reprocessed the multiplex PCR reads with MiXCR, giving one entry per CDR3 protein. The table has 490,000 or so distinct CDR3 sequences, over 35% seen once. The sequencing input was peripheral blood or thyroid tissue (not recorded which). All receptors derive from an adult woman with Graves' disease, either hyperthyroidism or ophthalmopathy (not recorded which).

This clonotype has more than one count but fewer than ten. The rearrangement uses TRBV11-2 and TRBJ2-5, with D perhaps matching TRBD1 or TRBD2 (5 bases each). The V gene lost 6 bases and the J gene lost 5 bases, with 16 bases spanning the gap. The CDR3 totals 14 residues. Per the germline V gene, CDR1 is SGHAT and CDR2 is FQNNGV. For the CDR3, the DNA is TGTGCCAGCAGATCCATTCGGGACGCTGAGACCCAGTACTTC. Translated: CASRSIRDAETQYF.

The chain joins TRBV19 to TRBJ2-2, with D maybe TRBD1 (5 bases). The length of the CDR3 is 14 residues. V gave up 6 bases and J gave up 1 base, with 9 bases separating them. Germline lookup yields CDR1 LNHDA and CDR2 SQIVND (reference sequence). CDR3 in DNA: TGTGCCAGTAGGCAGGGTTGGAACACCGGGGAGCTGTTTTTT. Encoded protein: CASRQGWNTGELFF.